This TCR beta chain comes out of a study of CD4+ T cells in melanoma. General observations from the study: A reported correlation linked neoantigen-specific CD4+ T cells to CD8+, macrophage and B cell function. Neoantigen-specific CD4+ T cells in melanoma reportedly had diverse differentiation states.

TCRdb's copy holds only in-frame clones and misses some; the assay was immunoSEQ multiplex PCR. The sample lists some 10,000 clones; roughly two thirds were seen once. The CDR3 is made up of 16 amino acids. V lost 6 bases, J lost 1 base, and 16 bases lay in between. Germline CDR1 is MNHNS and CDR2 is SASEGT. Concerning this clone itself: Its antigen is currently unknown.

The chain links TRBV6-1 to TRBJ1-5; D unclear. This TCR was sampled from a human donor with melanoma. Sequencing was carried out using cells from a culture (not recorded whether cultured in vitro). The CDR3, as DNA: TGTGCCAGCAGCGAAATTGGTACACGCAGCAATCAGCCCCAGCATTTT. Its translation: CASSEIGTRSNQPQHF.